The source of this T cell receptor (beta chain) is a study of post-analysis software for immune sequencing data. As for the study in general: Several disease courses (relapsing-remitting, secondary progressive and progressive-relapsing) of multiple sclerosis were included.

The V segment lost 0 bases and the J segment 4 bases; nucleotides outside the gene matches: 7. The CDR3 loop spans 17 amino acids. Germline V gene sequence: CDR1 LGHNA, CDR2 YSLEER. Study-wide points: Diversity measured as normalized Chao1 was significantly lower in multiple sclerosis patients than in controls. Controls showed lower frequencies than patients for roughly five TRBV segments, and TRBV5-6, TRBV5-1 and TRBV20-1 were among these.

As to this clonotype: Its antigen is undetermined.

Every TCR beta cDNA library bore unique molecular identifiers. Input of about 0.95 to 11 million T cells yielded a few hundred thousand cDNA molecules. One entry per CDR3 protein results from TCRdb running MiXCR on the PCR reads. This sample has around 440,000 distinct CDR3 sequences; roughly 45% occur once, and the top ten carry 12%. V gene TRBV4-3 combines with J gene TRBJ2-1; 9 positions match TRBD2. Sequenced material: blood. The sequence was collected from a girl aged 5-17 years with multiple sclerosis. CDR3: CASSQDRSSGNYNEQFF. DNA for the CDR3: TGCGCCAGCAGCCAAGATAGGTCTAGCGGGAATTACAATGAGCAGTTCTTC.